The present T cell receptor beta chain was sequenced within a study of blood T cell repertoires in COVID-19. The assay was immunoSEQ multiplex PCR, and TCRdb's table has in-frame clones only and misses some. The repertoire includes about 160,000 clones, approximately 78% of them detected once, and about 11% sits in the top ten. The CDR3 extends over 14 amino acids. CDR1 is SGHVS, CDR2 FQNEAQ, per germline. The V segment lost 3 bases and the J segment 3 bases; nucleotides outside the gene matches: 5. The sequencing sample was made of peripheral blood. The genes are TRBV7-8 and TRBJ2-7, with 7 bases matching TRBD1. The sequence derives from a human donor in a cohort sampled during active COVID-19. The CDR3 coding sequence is TGTGCCAGCAGCTTTCAACAGGGGATCTACGAGCAGTACTTC. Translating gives CASSFQQGIYEQYF. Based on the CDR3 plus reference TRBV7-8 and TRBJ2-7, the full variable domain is GAGVSQSPRYKVAKRGQDVALRCDPISGHVSLFWYQQALGQGPEFLTYFQNEAQLDKSGLPSDRFFAERPEGSVSTLKIQRTQQEDSAVYLCASSFQQGIYEQYFGPGTRLTVT.